This T cell receptor (beta chain) was captured in a study of cytomegalovirus exposure and HLA in healthy donors. The germline V and J ends were trimmed by 5 bases and 0 bases, with 11 bases remaining between them. The CDR3 is 15 residues long. Germline CDR1 MGHRA, CDR2 YSYEKL. The PCR used 60 Vbeta and 13 Jbeta primers. Profiled with immunoSEQ multiplex PCR; TCRdb holds only in-frame clones, not every one. The sample's table shows about 200,000 clones. Sequencing was done on a sample of PBMCs. This TCR was recovered from a boy between 10 and 17 years old in good health and CMV-seronegative. The rearrangement joins TRBV4-1 to TRBJ2-1; D remains unclear. The CDR3 nucleotides are TGCGCCAGCAGCTTCAAGTCTAACTCCTACAATGAGCAGTTCTTC. Its translation: CASSFKSNSYNEQFF.